The table lists the clone carrying this TCR beta chain with a few counts. Then a second PCR, running roughly 7 to 11 cycles, was carried out with a sample-barcoded 5' primer and a J-beta primer mix. TCRdb reprocessed the 5' RACE reads via MiXCR and lists one record per CDR3 protein. The table records some 880,000 distinct CDR3 sequences, around 36% of them present only once. The CDR3 extends over 17 amino acids. Trimming removed 3 bases at V and 4 bases at J, with 18 bases between. The sample is drawn from a study of blood T cells in healthy people across ages. No fewer than 7 million PBMCs went into each sample.

This chain uses TRBV12-3 or TRBV12-4 with TRBJ2-2; possible D gene TRBD1, 7 bases. Input material: blood. The TCR sequence derives from a man between 18 and 35 years old in good health. For the CDR3, the DNA is TGTGCCAGCAGTTTTAGGGGGCGCGGGGTAGCCACCGGGGAGCTGTTTTTT. This encodes CASSFRGRGVATGELFF.